The entry below gives a single TCR beta chain sequence along with its context. RNA in amounts of 0.5 to 1 ug was reverse transcribed with random hexamers. Across 54 Vbeta and 13 Jbeta, TCR beta CDR3 was amplified with immunoSEQ multiplex PCR. TCRdb reanalysed the immunoSEQ multiplex PCR reads using MiXCR and keeps one entry per CDR3 protein. The repertoire holds 190,000 or so distinct CDR3 sequences, roughly 96% seen once, with just under 0.095% in the top ten. TCR beta from blood CD8+ and CD4+ T cells was sequenced. TEMRA cells were FACS-enriched, while CD8+ and CD4+ T cells were negatively isolated. V shed 5 bases, J shed 2 bases, and the junction held 11 bases outside the gene matches. Per the germline V gene, CDR1 is DFQATT and CDR2 is SNEGSKA (reference sequence). This CDR3 is 15 amino acids long. The sample is drawn from a study of CD8 T cells in Susac syndrome.

The chain links TRBV20-1 to TRBJ2-7; 8 positions agree with TRBD2. Sequencing was performed on CD4+ T cells from PBMCs. The TCR comes from a human donor with multiple sclerosis. The CDR3 nucleotides read TGCAGTGCTCTACTTCGTTTAGCGGGGACCTACGAGCAGTACTTC. It encodes CSALLRLAGTYEQYF.